This T cell receptor beta chain was identified in a study of T cell changes during pregnancy in multiple sclerosis. The table came from immunoSEQ multiplex PCR; TCRdb's copy has only in-frame clones and leaves some out. The table includes about 59,000 clones, about 86% detected once. Germline CDR1 SGHVS, CDR2 FQNEAQ. The CDR3 is 15 amino acids. The source is a human donor whose cells served as feeder cells for cultures in a pregnancy study. The rearrangement uses TRBV7-8 and TRBJ2-5; TRBD2 agrees at 7 bases. With the DNA end fitting TRBJ2-7 better, the J assignment may be wrong. Sequenced input: peripheral blood from another person, used as feeder cells. The CDR3 DNA follows: TGTGCCAGCAGCTTAGAAGCGGGGACCTCCTACGAGCAGTACTTC. Encoded protein: CASSLEAGTSYEQYF.